Below are 10 T cell receptor beta chains sequenced from a single sample in a study of T cell repertoires in cytomegalovirus infection. TCRdb used MiXCR to reprocess the reads, holding one entry per CDR3 protein. Of around 710,000 distinct CDR3 sequences in the sample, under 35% were seen once. Their cognate antigens are unknown. The sample consisted of cultured CD8+ T cells from PBMCs, taken from culture after CMV antigen stimulation. The receptors derive from a human donor in good health (CMV status not recorded). Some clones in this sample may be carry-over from other donors' samples.

This clonotype was recorded a few times. The genes are TRBV6-1 and TRBJ2-1, with 13 bases identical to TRBD2. Germline V gene lookup returns CDR1 MNHNS and CDR2 SASEGT. This CDR3 is built from 14 residues. The trim removed 9 bases at V and 4 bases at J, leaving 3 bases unmatched. Here the CDR3 DNA reads TGTGCCAGTCCGGGACTAGCGGGGTACAATGAGCAGTTCTTC. Translated, it gives CASPGLAGYNEQFF.

A single count supports this clonotype. The chain couples TRBV20-1 to TRBJ1-1; D is possibly TRBD1 (5 bases). Per germline, CDR1 DFQATT and CDR2 SNEGSKA (reference sequence). With 5 bases removed from V and 1 base from J, the gap between germline ends came to 14 bases. The CDR3 has 14 residues. CDR3 DNA sequence: TGCAGTGCTCCCCGGGACCGCAAGAACACTGAAGCTTTCTTT. This sequence encodes CSAPRDRKNTEAFF.

The chain combines TRBV11-2 with TRBJ2-3; D gene unclear. Germline V lookup: CDR1 SGHAT, CDR2 FQNNGV. The CDR3 totals 12 residues. With 5 bases removed from V and 3 bases from J, the gap between germline ends came to 6 bases. CDR3 sequence: CASSHGTDTQYF. The CDR3 DNA sequence: TGTGCCAGCAGCCACGGGACAGATACGCAGTATTTT.

The rearrangement uses TRBV19 and TRBJ2-3, with a possible D match to TRBD2 (5 bases). The V end lost 6 bases, the J end lost 1 base, and 17 bases lay between the germline ends. Germline V lookup: CDR1 LNHDA, CDR2 SQIVND (reference sequence). CDR3 size: 16 residues. CDR3 amino acids: CASSPQRPRGTDTQYF. CDR3 coding DNA: TGTGCCAGTAGCCCCCAGCGGCCTCGGGGCACAGATACGCAGTATTTT.

This clonotype was counted at least ten times. The V call is TRBV5-6, the J call TRBJ2-5, with TRBD1 matching 7 bases. The CDR3 has 17 residues. Trimming cost V 1 base and J 5 bases; bases outside gene matches: 14. Germline CDR1 SGHDT, CDR2 YYEEEE. The CDR3 protein is CASSLIPEKGGGETQYF. The CDR3 nucleotides read TGTGCCAGCAGCTTGATCCCCGAGAAAGGGGGCGGGGAGACCCAGTACTTC.

This chain links TRBV5-6 with TRBJ2-3, with D possibly matching TRBD1 (5 bases). The CDR3 loop spans 12 amino acids. Trimming pared 5 bases from V and 5 bases from J, leaving 9 bases between. Germline CDR1 SGHDT, CDR2 YYEEEE. The CDR3 is CASSSGIDTQYF. The CDR3, as DNA: TGTGCCAGCAGTTCAGGGATAGATACGCAGTATTTT.

In its sample, this clonotype was seen many times. The rearrangement joins TRBV5-5 to TRBJ2-7, with D perhaps TRBD1 (5 bases). The CDR3 loop spans 14 amino acids. The V gene's germline CDR1 is SGHKS and CDR2 YYEKEE (reference sequence). The V gene lost 0 bases and the J gene lost 2 bases, with 9 bases spanning the gap. As DNA, the CDR3 is TGTGCCAGCAGCTTGGGGTCAGGGACCTACGAGCAGTACTTC. It specifies CASSLGSGTYEQYF.

In this sample, this clonotype turned up a few times. The chain uses TRBV12-3 or TRBV12-4 and TRBJ2-1; TRBD2 matches at 10 bases. The junction had 11 bases not matched to a gene; V was cut back by 3 bases and J by 0 bases. The CDR3 contains 19 residues. CDR3 loop: CASSFLVAGLADSYNEQFF. DNA of the CDR3: TGTGCCAGCAGTTTCTTGGTAGCCGGACTAGCGGACTCCTACAATGAGCAGTTCTTC.

V and J are TRBV18 and TRBJ1-1; TRBD1 matches at 8 bases. With 3 bases clipped from V and 4 bases from J, the junction kept 4 bases outside the gene matches. Per germline, CDR1 KGHSH and CDR2 LQKENI. The CDR3 covers 14 residues. The CDR3: CASSPLDRVTEAFF. In DNA, the CDR3 is TGTGCCAGCTCACCCTTGGACAGGGTCACTGAAGCTTTCTTT. Full variable domain (remainder filled in from reference TRBV18 and TRBJ1-1): NAGVMQNPRHLVRRRGQEARLRCSPMKGHSHVYWYRQLPEEGLKFMVYLQKENIIDESGMPKERFSAEFPKEGPSILRIQQVVRGDSAAYFCASSPLDRVTEAFFGQGTRLTVV.

V is TRBV19 and J is TRBJ1-1; 9 bases are shared with TRBD1. The CDR3 has 13 residues. Germline loops: CDR1 LNHDA, CDR2 SQIVND (reference sequence). The V and J ends lost 7 bases and 8 bases, in that order; junction bases with no gene match: 8. The CDR3 bases are TGTGCCAGTATCCCCGGGACAGGGCGAGAAGCTTTCTTT. Protein: CASIPGTGREAFF.